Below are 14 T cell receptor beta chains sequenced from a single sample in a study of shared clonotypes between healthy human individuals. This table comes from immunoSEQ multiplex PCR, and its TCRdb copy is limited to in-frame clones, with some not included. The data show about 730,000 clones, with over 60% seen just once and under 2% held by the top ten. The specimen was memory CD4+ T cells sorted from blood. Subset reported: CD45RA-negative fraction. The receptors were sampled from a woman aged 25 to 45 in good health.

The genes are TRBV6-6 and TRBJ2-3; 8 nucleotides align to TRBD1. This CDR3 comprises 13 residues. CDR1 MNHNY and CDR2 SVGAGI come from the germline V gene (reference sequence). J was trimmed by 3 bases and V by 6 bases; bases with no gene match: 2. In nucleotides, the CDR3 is TGTGCCAGCAGGCGACAGGGGACAGATACGCAGTATTTT. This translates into CASRRQGTDTQYF.

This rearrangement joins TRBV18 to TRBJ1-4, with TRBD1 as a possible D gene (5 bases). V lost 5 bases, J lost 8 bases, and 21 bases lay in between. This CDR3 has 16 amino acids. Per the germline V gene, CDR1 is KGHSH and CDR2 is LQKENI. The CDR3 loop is CASSSYRLLGSEKLFF. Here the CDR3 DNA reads TGTGCCAGCTCAAGCTACAGGCTTCTGGGGAGCGAAAAACTGTTTTTT.

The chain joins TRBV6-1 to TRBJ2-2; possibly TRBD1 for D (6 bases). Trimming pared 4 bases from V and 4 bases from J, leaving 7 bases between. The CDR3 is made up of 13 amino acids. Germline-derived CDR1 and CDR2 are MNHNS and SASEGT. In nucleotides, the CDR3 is TGTGCCAGCAGTGTCAGGGGCACCGGGGAGCTGTTTTTT. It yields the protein CASSVRGTGELFF.

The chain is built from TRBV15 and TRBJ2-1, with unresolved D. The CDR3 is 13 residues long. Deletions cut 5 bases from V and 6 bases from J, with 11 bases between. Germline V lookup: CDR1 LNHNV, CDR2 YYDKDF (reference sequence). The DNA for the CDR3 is TGTGCCACCAGCGTAGTTTGGAGCAATGAGCAGTTCTTC. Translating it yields CATSVVWSNEQFF. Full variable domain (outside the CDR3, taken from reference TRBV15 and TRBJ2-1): DAMVIQNPRYQVTQFGKPVTLSCSQTLNHNVMYWYQQKSSQAPKLLFHYYDKDFNNEADTPDNFQSRRPNTSFCFLDIRSPGLGDTAMYLCATSVVWSNEQFFGPGTRLTVL.

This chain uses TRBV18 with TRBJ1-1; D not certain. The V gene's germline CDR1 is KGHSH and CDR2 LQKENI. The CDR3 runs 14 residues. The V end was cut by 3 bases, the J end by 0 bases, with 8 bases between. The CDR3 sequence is CASSPSLMNTEAFF. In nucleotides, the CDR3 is TGTGCCAGCTCACCCAGTCTTATGAACACTGAAGCTTTCTTT. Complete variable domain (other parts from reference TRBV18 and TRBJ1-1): NAGVMQNPRHLVRRRGQEARLRCSPMKGHSHVYWYRQLPEEGLKFMVYLQKENIIDESGMPKERFSAEFPKEGPSILRIQQVVRGDSAAYFCASSPSLMNTEAFFGQGTRLTVV.

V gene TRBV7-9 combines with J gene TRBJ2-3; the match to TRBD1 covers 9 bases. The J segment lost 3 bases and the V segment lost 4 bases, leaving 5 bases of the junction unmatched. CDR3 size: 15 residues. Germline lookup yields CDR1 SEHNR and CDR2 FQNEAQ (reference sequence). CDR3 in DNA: TGTGCCAGCAGCTCCTGGACAGGGGTGACAGATACGCAGTATTTT. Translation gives CASSSWTGVTDTQYF.

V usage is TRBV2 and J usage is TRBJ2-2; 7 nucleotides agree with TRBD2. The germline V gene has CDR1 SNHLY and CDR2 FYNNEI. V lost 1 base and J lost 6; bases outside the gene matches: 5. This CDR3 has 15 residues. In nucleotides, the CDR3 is TGTGCCAGCAGTGAAGATCGGGGGGAATCCGGGGAGCTGTTTTTT. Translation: CASSEDRGESGELFF.

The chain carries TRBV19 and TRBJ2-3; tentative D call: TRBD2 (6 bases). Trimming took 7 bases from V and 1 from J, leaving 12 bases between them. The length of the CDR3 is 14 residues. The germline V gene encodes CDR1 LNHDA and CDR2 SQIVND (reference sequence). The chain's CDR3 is CASTRGGGTDTQYF. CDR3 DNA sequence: TGTGCCAGTACGAGGGGAGGCGGCACAGATACGCAGTATTTT.

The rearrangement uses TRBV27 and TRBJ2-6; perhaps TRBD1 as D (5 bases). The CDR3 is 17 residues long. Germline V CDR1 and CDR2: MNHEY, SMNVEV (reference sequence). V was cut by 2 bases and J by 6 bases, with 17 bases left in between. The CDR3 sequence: CASSLATTQGQANVLTF. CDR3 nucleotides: TGTGCCAGCAGTTTAGCTACAACGCAGGGTCAGGCCAACGTCCTGACTTTC.

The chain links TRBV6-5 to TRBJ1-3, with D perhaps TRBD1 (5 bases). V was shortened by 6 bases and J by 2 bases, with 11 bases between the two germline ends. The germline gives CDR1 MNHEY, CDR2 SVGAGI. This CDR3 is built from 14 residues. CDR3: CASRATAAGNTIYF. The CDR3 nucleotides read TGTGCCAGCAGAGCGACAGCCGCTGGAAACACCATATATTTT.

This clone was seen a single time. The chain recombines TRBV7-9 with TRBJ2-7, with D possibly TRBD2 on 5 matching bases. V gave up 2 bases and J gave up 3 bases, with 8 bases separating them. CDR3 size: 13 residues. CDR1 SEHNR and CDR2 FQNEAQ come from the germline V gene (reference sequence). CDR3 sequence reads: CASSLSSGYEQYF. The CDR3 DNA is TGTGCCAGCAGCTTATCGAGCGGCTACGAGCAGTACTTC.

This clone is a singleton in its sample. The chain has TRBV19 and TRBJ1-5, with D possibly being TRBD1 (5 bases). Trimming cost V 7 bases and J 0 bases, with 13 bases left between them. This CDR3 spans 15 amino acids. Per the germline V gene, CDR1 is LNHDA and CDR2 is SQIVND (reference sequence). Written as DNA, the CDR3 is TGTGCCAGTAATACCCAGGGTAATAGCAATCAGCCCCAGCATTTT. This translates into CASNTQGNSNQPQHF.

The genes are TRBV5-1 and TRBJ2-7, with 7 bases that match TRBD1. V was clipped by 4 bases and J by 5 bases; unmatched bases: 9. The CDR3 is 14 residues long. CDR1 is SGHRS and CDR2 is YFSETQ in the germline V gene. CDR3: CASSLRQGPNEQYF. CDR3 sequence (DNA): TGCGCCAGCAGCCTACGACAGGGTCCCAACGAGCAGTACTTC.

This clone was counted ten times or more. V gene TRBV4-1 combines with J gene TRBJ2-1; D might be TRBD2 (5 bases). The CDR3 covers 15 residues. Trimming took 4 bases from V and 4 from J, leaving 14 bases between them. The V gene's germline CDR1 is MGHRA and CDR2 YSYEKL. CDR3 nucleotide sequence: TGCGCCAGCAGCCTGTCTAGCCGGGGTTACAATGAGCAGTTCTTC. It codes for CASSLSSRGYNEQFF.